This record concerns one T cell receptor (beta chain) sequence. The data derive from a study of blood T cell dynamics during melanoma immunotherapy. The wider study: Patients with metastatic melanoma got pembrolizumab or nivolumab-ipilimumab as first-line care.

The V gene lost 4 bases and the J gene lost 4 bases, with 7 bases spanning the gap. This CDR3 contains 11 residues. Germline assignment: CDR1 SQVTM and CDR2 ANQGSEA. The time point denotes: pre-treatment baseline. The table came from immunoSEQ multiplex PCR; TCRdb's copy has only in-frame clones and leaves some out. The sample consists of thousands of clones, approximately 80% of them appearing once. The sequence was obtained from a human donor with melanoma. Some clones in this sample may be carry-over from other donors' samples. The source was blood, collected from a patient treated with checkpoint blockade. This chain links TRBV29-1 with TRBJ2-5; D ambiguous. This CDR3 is CSVADGETQYF. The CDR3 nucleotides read TGCAGCGTTGCGGATGGAGAGACCCAGTACTTC.